This T cell receptor (beta chain) is drawn from a study of response to subunit inactivated influenza vaccine. This clonotype was observed many times. Its specificity is not known. TCRdb called the RT-PCR reads again in MiXCR, with one record for every CDR3 protein. In the table there are approximately 170,000 distinct CDR3 sequences, approximately 12% of which are singletons. Points from the study as a whole: T cells newly recruited by each seasonal influenza vaccination are few, the authors suggested.

The CDR3 has 13 amino acids. The V and J ends lost 3 bases and 3 bases respectively, with 8 bases between them. The germline CDR1 and CDR2 sequences are PRHDT and FYEKMQ (reference sequence). In addition, the sample was reused for a study of T cells expressing NK-cell markers. That work adds: What made the TCR beta cDNA was 5'RACE template switching with UMIs. Alpha-beta TCR T cells were the sole sorting target in several experiments, owing to an anti-gamma-delta TCR antibody. In a group of 5 to 7 donors, dominant NKG2C+ clonotypes represented about 1.0-7.0% of CD8+ T cells. Among a few donors, these clonotypes also ranked first in the CD3+CD56-NKG2C+ fraction.

The TCR originated in a man between 50 and 59 years old who received an inactivated influenza vaccine. The J gene is TRBJ1-2, the V gene TRBV13; unclear D gene. Here the sequenced sample was CD8+ T cells sorted from PBMCs, taken 11 to 12 days after vaccination. CDR3 sequence (DNA): TGTGCCAGCAGCTTCCGGGGTGACTATGGCTACACCTTC. It is translated as CASSFRGDYGYTF.